The 5 T cell receptor beta chains presented below share a single source sample, sequenced in a study of shared clonotypes between healthy human individuals (dated by TCRdb to the early 2020s). The library was generated by the immunoSEQ multiplex PCR assay. Sourced from immuneACCESS, this table was stored by TCRdb with only in-frame sequences that have V and J called. A share of the clones is absent; for the studies checked, an unresolved V gene accounts for under half, and the remainder has no known explanation. A total of about 600,000 clones appear in this sample, roughly four fifths of them only once. The ten largest account for 9.5% to 15% of the sample. Input material: PBMCs. The receptors here all came from a woman between 35 and 50 years old in good health. Some clones in this sample may be carry-over from other donors' samples.

The J gene is TRBJ2-5, the V gene TRBV2; 7 nucleotides line up with TRBD2. Looked up from germline, CDR1 is SNHLY and CDR2 is FYNNEI. The ends lost 3 bases at V and 0 bases at J; junction bases unmatched: 4. This CDR3 is built from 15 residues. The CDR3 DNA is TGTGCCAGCAGTGACCCAGCGGGACACCAAGAGACCCAGTACTTC. Amino acid sequence: CASSDPAGHQETQYF.

The J gene is TRBJ1-5, the V gene TRBV18, with D possibly being TRBD1 (6 bases). V lost 3 bases and J 0 bases, leaving 12 bases between the germline ends. CDR1 and CDR2 (germline): KGHSH, LQKENI. CDR3 length: 16 amino acids. In DNA, the CDR3 is TGTGCCAGCTCACCTGGACAGAGCAATAGCAATCAGCCCCAGCATTTT. It is translated as CASSPGQSNSNQPQHF.

This sequence joins TRBV5-1 and TRBJ1-2; D is undetermined. CDR3 length equals 15 residues. Trimming pared 4 bases from V and 5 bases from J, leaving 18 bases between. Germline loops: CDR1 SGHRS, CDR2 YFSETQ. CDR3 nucleotide sequence: TGCGCCAGCAGCAAGGACGAGGATGGGGTATATGGCTACACCTTC. As protein: CASSKDEDGVYGYTF.

Comments on this clone: This sample includes further DNA sequences coding for the same CDR3. The V call is TRBV28, the J call TRBJ1-1; 7 nucleotides line up with TRBD1. After removal of 6 bases from V and 0 bases from J, the junction contained 7 bases not matched to a gene. CDR1 is MDHEN, CDR2 SYDVKM, per germline. The CDR3 is 15 amino acids. The CDR3: CASSSTGALNTEAFF. The CDR3 nucleotides read TGTGCCAGCAGCTCCACAGGGGCTCTGAACACTGAAGCTTTCTTT.

Points on this clone: A single base separates this from a much larger clone, so it may be a read error. The chain recombines TRBV25-1 with TRBJ1-1; D is unclear. The CDR3 has 13 residues. CDR1 and CDR2 (germline): MGHDK, SYGVNS. Trimming cost V 1 base and J 1 base, with 4 bases left between them. DNA of the CDR3: TGTGCCAGCAGTGAATGGGAGAACACTGAAGCTTTCTTT. This translates into CASSEWENTEAFF. The variable domain in full, with the rest retrieved from reference TRBV25-1 and TRBJ1-1, is EADIYQTPRYLVIGTGKKITLECSQTMGHDKMYWYQQDPGMELHLIHYSYGVNSTEKGDLSSESTVSRIRTEHFPLTLESARPSHTSQYLCASSEWENTEAFFGQGTRLTVV.